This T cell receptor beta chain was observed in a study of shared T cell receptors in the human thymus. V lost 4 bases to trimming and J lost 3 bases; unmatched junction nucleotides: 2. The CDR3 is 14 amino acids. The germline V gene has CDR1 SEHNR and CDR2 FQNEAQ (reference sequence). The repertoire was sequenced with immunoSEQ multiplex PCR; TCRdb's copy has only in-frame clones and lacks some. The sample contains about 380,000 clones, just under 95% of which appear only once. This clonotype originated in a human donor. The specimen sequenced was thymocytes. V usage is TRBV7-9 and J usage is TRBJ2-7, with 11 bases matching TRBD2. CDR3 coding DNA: TGTGCCAGCAGCTCTGGGACTAGCGGCTACGAGCAGTACTTC. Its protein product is CASSSGTSGYEQYF.